This TCR beta chain was identified during a study of CD8 T cells in Susac syndrome. An amount of RNA that ranged from roughly 0.45 to 1 ug was reverse transcribed with random hexamers. TCRdb fed the immunoSEQ multiplex PCR reads into MiXCR, producing one record per CDR3 protein. The sample shows roughly 200,000 distinct CDR3 sequences, 85% to 95% of them seen only once. Controls were healthy donors chosen to match patients in age and sex. This sequence originates from a human donor in good health. Sequences were obtained from CD4+ T cells from PBMCs.

The CDR3 DNA reads TGCAGTGCCACGCGCGTAGCGGGGTCGAACACCGGGGAGCTGTTTTTT. Amino acids: CSATRVAGSNTGELFF. The V and J genes are TRBV20-1 and TRBJ2-2, with 8 nucleotides matching TRBD2. Germline values: CDR1 DFQATT, CDR2 SNEGSKA (reference sequence). With 6 bases clipped from V and 0 bases from J, the junction kept 9 bases outside the gene matches. This CDR3 region has 16 residues.